This T cell receptor (beta chain) was recovered during a study of cytomegalovirus exposure and HLA in healthy donors (dated by TCRdb to about 2017). Study-wide context: A later analysis indicated that the 90 to 150 validation repertoires were generated on the platform also employed for the roughly 720 repertoires of the first cohort. To predict cytomegalovirus infection status, the study combined high-throughput TCR immunosequencing, statistical association of individual TCRs with disease status, and machine learning. A separate validation cohort of roughly 130 different subjects was used in addition to the roughly 700-subject first cohort. The study aimed to test whether cataloging public T cell receptors could reveal signatures of past pathogen exposure.

The germline V gene sets CDR1 to MDHEN and CDR2 to SYDVKM. The V end gives up 6 bases and the J end 1 base, leaving 6 bases in the junction not matched to a gene. From cysteine to phenylalanine, the CDR3 is 15 amino acids long. Only the CDR3 DNA stays, 45 bases, in frame from base 1. Donors formed part of the validation cohort, which comprised over a hundred subjects and was distinct from the first cohort of some 700 subjects. Study-wide findings and limitations: Most TCR sequences were observed very rarely across donors, whereas some public TCRs were present in many individuals. A total of 150 or so TCR beta chains were listed by the study as associated with cytomegalovirus. Of the cluster scores, around 95% were above 0 in a later analysis, which found that TCRs clustered in the first cohort also tended to co-occur in the 95 to 150 validation repertoires. The authors suggested that the approach could potentially be generalized to other disease states and immunological phenotypes. In both the original and validation cohorts, the classifier was reported to diagnose cytomegalovirus status with high specificity and sensitivity. All 120 or so repertoires were used to score co-occurrence in the validation cohort in a later analysis, because that analysis had no HLA typing for the cohort. In vitro tests confirmed that a few of the cytomegalovirus-associated TCR beta chains recognize cytomegalovirus antigens.

Receptor libraries were prepared by the immunoSEQ multiplex PCR assay. In the authors' own workflow: To diagnose cytomegalovirus status from the catalog of TCR beta chain sequences, a statistical classification framework was built. TCRdb's version of the immuneACCESS table is confined to in-frame rearrangements and falls short of the full clone set. An unresolved V gene accounts for under half of the shortfall where checked; the remainder is of unknown origin. V and J calls and clone size are given by that table; D and trimming were obtained from the DNA. The sample table holds 150,000 to 200,000 clones, of which more than 75% were seen once. In total, the top ten clones hold approximately 3% of the sample. This clone appeared once. The clone's antigen remains unknown. Base qualities are not at hand, and no much larger clone is one base apart.

Sample: PBMCs. The TCR comes from a man between 18 and 29 years old in good health and CMV-seronegative. The chain couples TRBV28 to TRBJ1-5; 7 central bases correspond to TRBD1. At the DNA level, the sequence is TGTGCCAGCAGCCGACAGGGCACGAGCAATCAGCCCCAGCATTTT. The encoded protein is CASSRQGTSNQPQHF.